The 26 T cell receptor beta chains listed next were all sequenced from one sample in a study of early T cells in non-severe SARS-CoV-2 infection listed by TCRdb under 2021. The library was produced with 5' RACE. Sequencing was performed on a NextSeq 500. TCRdb trimmed public reads at Q25 via fastp, called clones via MiXCR and kept in-frame beta chains. Rows merge per CDR3 protein into single entries with the most common DNA and genes. Recorded for this sample are under 95,000 distinct CDR3 sequences; less than 15% of them occurred a single time. The ten top clones hold 3.4% of the sample. The sequencing input was whole blood. Source of these receptors: an adult who was a healthcare worker with PCR-confirmed SARS-CoV-2 infection or an uninfected control (not recorded which).

This clonotype was found many times. The chain recombines TRBV10-2 with TRBJ2-1; 9 bases agree with TRBD2. V lost 5 bases, J lost 8 bases, and 7 bases stayed unmatched. The CDR3 is made up of 14 amino acids. Germline V gene data show CDR1 as WSHSY and CDR2 as SAAADI. Here the CDR3 reads CASSSAGGRDEQFF. The CDR3 DNA sequence: TGCGCCAGCAGTTCAGCGGGAGGAAGGGATGAGCAGTTCTTC.

This chain connects TRBV12-3 or TRBV12-4 to TRBJ1-1; 7 nucleotides align to TRBD1. The V gene end was trimmed by 6 bases and the J gene end by 5 bases; junction bases not matched to a gene: 6. The CDR3 has 13 amino acids. CDR3 region: CASRRTGETEAFF. Written as DNA, the CDR3 is TGTGCCAGCAGAAGAACAGGGGAGACTGAAGCTTTCTTT.

The J gene is TRBJ1-2, the V gene TRBV5-5; 7 nucleotides line up with TRBD1. Germline CDR1 reads SGHKS; CDR2 reads YYEKEE (reference sequence). CDR3 size: 14 residues. V trimming: 4 bases; J trimming: 4 bases; junction bases outside the gene matches: 7. The CDR3 protein is CASSPDRRPYGYTF. DNA for the CDR3: TGTGCCAGCAGCCCGGACAGGCGACCCTATGGCTACACCTTC.

CDR3 DNA sequence: TGTGCCAGCAGCTTATCGGAGGGGGAGCAGTACTTC. Translated, it gives CASSLSEGEQYF. The chain recombines TRBV7-9 with TRBJ2-7, with a weak D call TRBD2 (6 bases). V was clipped by 2 bases and J by 7 bases, with 9 bases between them. Germline assignment: CDR1 SEHNR and CDR2 FQNEAQ (reference sequence). The CDR3 spans 12 residues. The full variable domain, rest sourced from reference TRBV7-9 and TRBJ2-7, is DTGVSQNPRHKITKRGQNVTFRCDPISEHNRLYWYRQTLGQGPEFLTYFQNEAQLEKSRLLSDRFSAERPKGSFSTLEIQRTEQGDSAMYLCASSLSEGEQYFGPGTRLTVT.

This clonotype occurred many times. In nucleotides, the CDR3 is TGTGCCAGCAGCCGCCGGGGACTAGCGGGAGACTACAATGAGCAGTTCTTC. This gives the protein CASSRRGLAGDYNEQFF. The rearrangement joins TRBV11-2 to TRBJ2-1; 14 bases are shared with TRBD2. Trimming cost V 5 bases and J 3 bases; bases outside gene matches: 6. The V gene's germline CDR1 is SGHAT and CDR2 FQNNGV. The CDR3 length is 17 residues.

CDR3 coding DNA: TGCAGTGCCTTGCCGGGACTAGCGGGACCGAACACCGGGGAGCTGTTTTTT. Translation gives CSALPGLAGPNTGELFF. The V and J genes are TRBV20-1 and TRBJ2-2; TRBD2 aligns across 13 bases. Germline V gene data show CDR1 as DFQATT and CDR2 as SNEGSKA (reference sequence). This CDR3 has 17 residues. V shed 6 bases, J shed 0 bases, and the junction held 7 bases outside the gene matches.

There are many counts of this clonotype. This chain uses TRBV18 with TRBJ1-1; TRBD1 matches at 8 bases. The CDR3 is made up of 14 amino acids. V lost 5 bases and J lost 3; bases outside the gene matches: 5. CDR1 is KGHSH, CDR2 LQKENI, per germline. The CDR3 spells CASSMTQGDTEAFF. The DNA of the CDR3 is TGTGCCAGCTCAATGACACAGGGGGACACTGAAGCTTTCTTT. Variable domain in full (rest from reference TRBV18 and TRBJ1-1): NAGVMQNPRHLVRRRGQEARLRCSPMKGHSHVYWYRQLPEEGLKFMVYLQKENIIDESGMPKERFSAEFPKEGPSILRIQQVVRGDSAAYFCASSMTQGDTEAFFGQGTRLTVV.

The V gene is TRBV12-3 or TRBV12-4, the J gene TRBJ2-7; the D gene is possibly TRBD1 (5 bases). The V end was cut by 3 bases, the J end by 6 bases, with 15 bases between. This CDR3 region has 14 residues. As DNA, the CDR3 is TGTGCCAGCAGTTTCATAGGCAGGGAAGGCGAGCAGTACTTC. Its translation: CASSFIGREGEQYF.

Only a few counts were recorded for this clonotype. The chain joins TRBV5-1 to TRBJ2-5; 11 positions agree with TRBD2. The CDR3 has 17 amino acids. Per germline, CDR1 SGHRS and CDR2 YFSETQ. Germline trimming cut 0 bases from V and 1 base from J; bases unmatched to any gene: 5. The CDR3: CASSLAPGLAAQETQYF. CDR3 in DNA: TGCGCCAGCAGCTTGGCTCCGGGACTAGCGGCCCAAGAGACCCAGTACTTC.

The chain is built from TRBV28 and TRBJ1-3; a weak D match, TRBD1 (5 bases). V lost 7 bases, J lost 9 bases, and 19 bases lay in between. Germline CDR1 is MDHEN and CDR2 is SYDVKM. The CDR3 is 14 amino acids. The CDR3 DNA reads as TGTGCCAGCATCCTAGACCCTACTGGGGGCACCATATATTTT. This gives the protein CASILDPTGGTIYF.

The gene calls are TRBV6-1 and TRBJ2-3, with TRBD2 as a possible D gene (6 bases). Germline V lookup: CDR1 MNHNS, CDR2 SASEGT. The CDR3 has 15 amino acids. Trimming removed 1 base at V and 4 bases at J, with 12 bases between. CDR3 sequence reads: CASSEGRGLPDTQYF. The CDR3 DNA reads as TGTGCCAGCAGTGAAGGTCGGGGGTTGCCAGATACGCAGTATTTT.

This chain uses TRBV20-1 with TRBJ1-6, with 8 bases aligning to TRBD1. The CDR3 is 15 amino acids. The ends lost 0 bases at V and 6 bases at J; junction bases unmatched: 4. CDR1 and CDR2 (germline): DFQATT, SNEGSKA (reference sequence). The DNA for the CDR3 is TGCAGTGCTAGAGAAAACAGGGGGTTTAATTCACCCCTCCACTTT. It codes for CSARENRGFNSPLHF.

The V and J genes are TRBV5-1 and TRBJ2-1, with 11 bases lining up with TRBD2. The CDR3 totals 18 residues. CDR1 is SGHRS, CDR2 YFSETQ, per germline. The V gene end was trimmed by 4 bases and the J gene end by 0 bases; junction bases not matched to a gene: 9. The CDR3 reads CASSVGLAAQSSYNEQFF. The CDR3 DNA reads TGCGCCAGCAGCGTGGGACTAGCGGCCCAGAGCTCCTACAATGAGCAGTTCTTC. Combining the CDR3 with reference TRBV5-1 and TRBJ2-1 gives the whole variable domain KAGVTQTPRYLIKTRGQQVTLSCSPISGHRSVSWYQQTPGQGLQFLFEYFSETQRNKGNFPGRFSGRQFSNSRSEMNVSTLELGDSALYLCASSVGLAAQSSYNEQFFGPGTRLTVL.

This chain joins TRBV7-2 and TRBJ2-1, with D perhaps matching TRBD2 (5 bases). CDR3 length: 13 residues. In germline, CDR1 is SGHTA, CDR2 FQGNSA. The V gene lost 4 bases and the J gene lost 6 bases, with 10 bases spanning the gap. This CDR3 reads CASSYTRGNEQFF. The CDR3 DNA reads as TGTGCCAGCAGCTATACTAGAGGCAATGAGCAGTTCTTC.

In its sample, this clonotype was seen a few times. The chain joins TRBV18 to TRBJ2-7; 10 bases line up with TRBD1. J gave up 10 bases and V 10 bases, and 13 bases lay outside the gene matches. Germline assignment: CDR1 KGHSH and CDR2 LQKENI. The CDR3 is 13 amino acids. The CDR3 sequence is CATAGDRGLLQYF. CDR3 sequence (DNA): TGTGCCACCGCTGGGGACAGGGGTCTCTTACAGTACTTC.

This clonotype was seen only a few times. CDR3 sequence: CSARDRVGRANYNSPLHF. For the CDR3, the DNA is TGCAGTGCTAGAGATCGGGTGGGCAGGGCGAATTATAATTCACCCCTCCACTTT. The J gene is TRBJ1-6, the V gene TRBV20-1, with TRBD1 as a possible D gene (5 bases). The CDR3 contains 18 residues. The V gene's germline CDR1 is DFQATT and CDR2 SNEGSKA (reference sequence). The V and J ends lost 0 bases and 4 bases respectively, with 19 bases between them.

The rearrangement joins TRBV20-1 to TRBJ2-3; 9 bases align to TRBD2. Germline V gene sequence: CDR1 DFQATT, CDR2 SNEGSKA (reference sequence). J gave up 2 bases and V 3 bases, and 3 bases lay outside the gene matches. The CDR3 sequence is 14 residues long. The CDR3 here is CSARTSGTTDTQYF. CDR3 nucleotides: TGCAGTGCTAGGACTAGCGGCACCACAGATACGCAGTATTTT.

This clonotype was counted many times. The V and J genes are TRBV20-1 and TRBJ2-7; D gene uncertain. The CDR3 extends over 15 amino acids. V was trimmed by 6 bases and J by 2 bases, leaving 20 bases between them. CDR1 DFQATT and CDR2 SNEGSKA come from the germline V gene (reference sequence). The CDR3 DNA is TGCAGTGCCAACCAACGCAGATCTGCGGCCTACGAGCAGTACTTC. Translated, it gives CSANQRRSAAYEQYF.

This clonotype was picked up many times. The junction and the germline gene differ at one end; a read error may be behind it. The rearrangement uses TRBV28 and TRBJ2-5; no clear D. CDR1 MDHEN and CDR2 SYDVKM come from the germline V gene. This CDR3 spans 12 amino acids. The CDR3 spells CASSRLGEAQYF. CDR3 in DNA: TGTGCCAGCAGCCGACTTGGAGAGGCCCAGTACTTC.

This clonotype was picked up many times. V and J are TRBV2 and TRBJ2-1; D call uncertain. Germline CDR1 reads SNHLY; CDR2 reads FYNNEI. The CDR3 has 11 amino acids. V lost 6 bases to trimming and J lost 5 bases, with 5 bases between them. The CDR3 coding sequence is TGTGCCAGCAGGGGGAACAATGAGCAGTTCTTC. It yields the protein CASRGNNEQFF.

This rearrangement joins TRBV29-1 to TRBJ2-7, with D possibly TRBD1 on 5 matching bases. The V end was cut by 8 bases, the J end by 3 bases, with 20 bases between. CDR1 SQVTM and CDR2 ANQGSEA come from the germline V gene. The CDR3 runs to 14 residues. The CDR3 DNA sequence: TGCAGCATCATCGAGCAGGGCAAGGTCTACGAGCAGTACTTC. Translated, it gives CSIIEQGKVYEQYF.

This clonotype was counted ten times or more. The rearrangement uses TRBV4-2 and TRBJ1-2, with D uncertain. Germline V gives CDR1 LGHNA, CDR2 YNFKEQ. The ends were cut back, 1 base at V and 4 bases at J, with 4 bases in the middle. The CDR3 sequence is 12 residues long. The CDR3 sequence is CASSQAVYGYTF. The CDR3 DNA follows: TGTGCCAGCAGCCAAGCCGTCTATGGCTACACCTTC.

V gene TRBV28 combines with J gene TRBJ2-5, with 7 bases matching TRBD1. Germline CDR1 reads MDHEN; CDR2 reads SYDVKM. V trimming: 5 bases; J trimming: 5 bases; junction bases outside the gene matches: 11. This CDR3 comprises 15 residues. The CDR3 here is CASSRTGTVIETQYF. The CDR3 DNA follows: TGTGCCAGCAGTCGAACCGGGACAGTAATCGAGACCCAGTACTTC.

The chain recombines TRBV12-3 or TRBV12-4 with TRBJ2-5; 15 bases align to TRBD2. The J segment lost 4 bases and the V segment lost 6 bases, leaving 6 bases of the junction unmatched. This CDR3 is built from 16 residues. The chain's CDR3 is CASSGLAGGPRETQYF. The CDR3 DNA reads as TGTGCCAGCAGCGGACTAGCGGGAGGGCCACGAGAGACCCAGTACTTC.

The chain links TRBV7-3 to TRBJ2-1; 9 bases are shared with TRBD2. The CDR3 loop spans 16 amino acids. The V gene end was trimmed by 6 bases and the J gene end by 4 bases; junction bases not matched to a gene: 10. Germline CDR1 SGHTA, CDR2 FQGTGA. The CDR3 is CASSRHSGSGYNEQFF. The CDR3 DNA reads as TGTGCCAGCAGTAGACATAGCGGGAGTGGATACAATGAGCAGTTCTTC.

This clonotype has at least ten counts. The rearrangement joins TRBV7-3 to TRBJ2-1; TRBD1 aligns across 7 bases. The ends lost 5 bases at V and 5 bases at J; junction bases unmatched: 3. The CDR3 is made up of 13 amino acids. CDR1 is SGHTA, CDR2 FQGTGA, per germline. The CDR3 region has the DNA TGTGCCAGCAGCCCCGGACAGGACAATGAGCAGTTCTTC. Translation gives CASSPGQDNEQFF. Together with reference TRBV7-3 and TRBJ2-1, the CDR3 gives the full variable domain: GAGVSQTPSNKVTEKGKYVELRCDPISGHTALYWYRQSLGQGPEFLIYFQGTGAADDSGLPNDRFFAVRPEGSVSTLKIQRTERGDSAVYLCASSPGQDNEQFFGPGTRLTVL.